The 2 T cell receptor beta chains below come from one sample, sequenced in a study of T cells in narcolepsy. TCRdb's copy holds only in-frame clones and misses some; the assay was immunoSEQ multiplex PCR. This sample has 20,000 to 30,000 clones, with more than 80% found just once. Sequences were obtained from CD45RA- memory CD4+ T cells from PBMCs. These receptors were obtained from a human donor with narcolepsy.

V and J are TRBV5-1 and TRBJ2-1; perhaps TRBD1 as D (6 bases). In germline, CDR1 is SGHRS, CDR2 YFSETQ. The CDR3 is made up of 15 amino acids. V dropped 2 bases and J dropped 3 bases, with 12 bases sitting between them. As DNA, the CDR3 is TGCGCCAGCAGCTTAACAGGGATGGGCTACAATGAGCAGTTCTTC. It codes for CASSLTGMGYNEQFF.

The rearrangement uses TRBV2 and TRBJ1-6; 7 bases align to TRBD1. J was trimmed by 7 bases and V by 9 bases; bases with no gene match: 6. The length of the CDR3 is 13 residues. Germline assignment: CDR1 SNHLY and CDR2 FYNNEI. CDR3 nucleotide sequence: TGTGCCAGTACAACAGGGGTCAATTCACCCCTCCACTTT. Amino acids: CASTTGVNSPLHF. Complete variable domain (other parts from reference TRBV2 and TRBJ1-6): EPEVTQTPSHQVTQMGQEVILRCVPISNHLYFYWYRQILGQKVEFLVSFYNNEISEKSEIFDDQFSVERPDGSNFTLKIRSTKLEDSAMYFCASTTGVNSPLHFGNGTRLTVT.